Listed below are T cell receptor beta chains from one sample, sequenced in a study of cytomegalovirus exposure and HLA in healthy donors. Clones were sequenced by immunoSEQ multiplex PCR, and TCRdb holds only the in-frame ones, with some missing. The sample table includes 90,000 to 130,000 clones. Source material: PBMCs. Receptors originate from a man younger than 45 in good health and CMV-seronegative. CDR3s include the opening cysteine and the closing phenylalanine or tryptophan. The D gene is left open where the match is weak.

TRBJ2-7 TRBD2 TRBV5-6 TGTGCCAGCAGCACTTCTACTAGCGGGGGCTTGTGGGAGCAGTACTTC CASSTSTSGGLWEQYF
TRBJ2-7 - TRBV5-1 TGCGCCAGCAGCACTTTTGGTTCCGAAATCTCGTCCGAGCAGTACTTC CASSTFGSEISSEQYF
TRBJ2-7 - TRBV12-5 TGTGCTAGTGGTTTGGCACTAAGAGGGTCCTACGAGCAGTACTTC CASGLALRGSYEQYF
TRBJ2-5 TRBD2 TRBV7-2 TGTGCCAGCGGACTGCCCACAAACGGTCGGGGGGGCGGGGAGACCCAGTACTTC CASGLPTNGRGGGETQYF
TRBJ1-2 - TRBV29-1 TGCAGCATCAGGGGCCAGGGGAAATATGGCTACACCTTC CSIRGQGKYGYTF
TRBJ2-7 - TRBV7-2 TGTGCCAGCAGCCTCCCCCAGGGCCGGTCCTACGAGCAGTACTTC CASSLPQGRSYEQYF
TRBJ2-2 TRBD2 TRBV7-9 TGTGCCAGCTCACTAGCGGGGGGGAACACCGGGGAGCTGTTTTTT CASSLAGGNTGELFF
TRBJ2-1 TRBD2 TRBV29-1 TGCAGCGTTGAACTGAGCGGGGCATACAATGAGCAGTTCTTC CSVELSGAYNEQFF
TRBJ2-1 TRBD2 TRBV15 TGTGCCACCATAGCGGGGGGGAGCTCCTACAATGAGCAGTTCTTC CATIAGGSSYNEQFF
TRBJ1-2 - TRBV4-3 TGCGCCAGCGGAGACAGTAACTATGGCTACACCTTC CASGDSNYGYTF
TRBJ2-1 TRBD2 TRBV6-6 TGTGCCAGCACCCCCAGCGGGGGACGTAAGACTGAGCAGTTCTTC CASTPSGGRKTEQFF
TRBJ1-3 TRBD1 TRBV13 TGTGCCAGCAGCTACCTACAGGGGACCGGAAACACCATATATTTT CASSYLQGTGNTIYF
TRBJ2-1 TRBD2 TRBV7-9 TGTGCCAGCAGCCGTAGCGGGGGGGCCGGGAATGAGCAGTTCTTC CASSRSGGAGNEQFF
TRBJ2-1 - TRBV18 TGTGCCAGCTCTTCCATGAGGAGCATTTACAATGAGCAGTTCTTC CASSSMRSIYNEQFF
TRBJ1-2 - TRBV21-1 - CASWGRGARGYGYTF
TRBJ1-6 TRBD1 TRBV2 TGTGCCAGCGGGACAGTAAGCTCCTATAATTCACCCCTCCACTTT CASGTVSSYNSPLHF
TRBJ2-1 TRBD2 TRBV30 TGTGCCTGGAGCGCGGGGGTGGCCTACAATGAGCAGTTCTTC CAWSAGVAYNEQFF
TRBJ2-3 TRBD2 TRBV2 TGTGCCAGTGGGACTAGCGCTCCGACAGATACGCAGTATTTT CASGTSAPTDTQYF
TRBJ2-2 TRBD1 TRBV7-8 TGTGCCAGCACCCTTGGGACAGGGGGGGCCGGGGAGCTGTTTTTT CASTLGTGGAGELFF
TRBJ2-1 TRBD2 TRBV6-5 TGTGCCAGCAGTTGGGACTACTACAATGAGCAGTTCTTC CASSWDYYNEQFF
TRBJ2-7 - TRBV27 TGTGCCACCAAACGAGGAGGGGGGGCGAACGAATTTTACGAGCAGTACTTC CATKRGGGANEFYEQYF
TRBJ2-7 - TRBV7-3 TGTGCCAGCAGCTTAACGACAGGCCACGAGCAGTACTTC CASSLTTGHEQYF
TRBJ1-1 - TRBV27 TGTGCCAGCAGCTCTCTGGGGGCAGAGACTGAAGCTTTCTTT CASSSLGAETEAFF
TRBJ1-2 TRBD1 TRBV27 TGTGCCAGCAGTCCACGGGACAGGGGTCTGAATGGCTACACCTTC CASSPRDRGLNGYTF
TRBJ1-2 - TRBV9 TGTGCCAGCAGCCCCCGAGGGACAAGCTATGGCTACACCTTC CASSPRGTSYGYTF
TRBJ1-3 - TRBV25-1 TGTGCCAGCAGGGACAGCAACTCTGGAAACACCATATATTTT CASRDSNSGNTIYF
TRBJ2-3 TRBD1 TRBV4-3 TGCGCCAGCAGCCCCCTAGCGCATGGACAGGGGGGAGATACGCAGTATTTT CASSPLAHGQGGDTQYF
TRBJ1-5 TRBD1 TRBV6-6 TGTGCCAGCAGACCGGGACAGGGGGATAGCAATCAGCCCCAGCATTTT CASRPGQGDSNQPQHF
TRBJ2-7 TRBD1 TRBV30 TGTGCCTGGAGCCGACAGGGATACGAGCAGTACTTC CAWSRQGYEQYF